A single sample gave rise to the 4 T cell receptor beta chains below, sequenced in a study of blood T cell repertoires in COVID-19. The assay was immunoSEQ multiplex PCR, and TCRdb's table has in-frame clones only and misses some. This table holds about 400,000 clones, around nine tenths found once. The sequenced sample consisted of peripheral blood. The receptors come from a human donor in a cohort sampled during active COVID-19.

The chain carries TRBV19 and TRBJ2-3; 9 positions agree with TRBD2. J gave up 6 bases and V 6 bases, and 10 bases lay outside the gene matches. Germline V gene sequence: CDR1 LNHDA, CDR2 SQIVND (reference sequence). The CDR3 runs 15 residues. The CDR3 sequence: CASSAAGGVRDTQYF. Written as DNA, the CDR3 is TGTGCCAGTAGCGCAGCGGGAGGAGTGAGGGATACGCAGTATTTT.

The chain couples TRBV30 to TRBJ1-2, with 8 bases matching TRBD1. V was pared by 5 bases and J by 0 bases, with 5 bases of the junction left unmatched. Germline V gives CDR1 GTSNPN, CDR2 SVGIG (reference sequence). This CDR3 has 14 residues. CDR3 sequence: CAWFGTGSNYGYTF. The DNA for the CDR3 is TGTGCCTGGTTTGGGACAGGATCTAACTATGGCTACACCTTC.

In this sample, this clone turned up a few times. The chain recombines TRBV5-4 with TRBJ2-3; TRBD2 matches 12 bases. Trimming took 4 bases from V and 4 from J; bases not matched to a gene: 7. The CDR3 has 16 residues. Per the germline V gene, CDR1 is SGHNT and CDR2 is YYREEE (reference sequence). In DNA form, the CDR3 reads TGTGCCAGCAGCCTAACTAGCGGGGGGATGCCAGATACGCAGTATTTT. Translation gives CASSLTSGGMPDTQYF.

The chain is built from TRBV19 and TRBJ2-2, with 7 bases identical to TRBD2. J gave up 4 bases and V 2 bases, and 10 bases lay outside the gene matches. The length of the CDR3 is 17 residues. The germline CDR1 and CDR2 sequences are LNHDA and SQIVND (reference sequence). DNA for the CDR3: TGTGCCAGTAGTATATCGGGTGGTCTAGCGGTCACCGGGGAGCTGTTTTTT. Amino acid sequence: CASSISGGLAVTGELFF.